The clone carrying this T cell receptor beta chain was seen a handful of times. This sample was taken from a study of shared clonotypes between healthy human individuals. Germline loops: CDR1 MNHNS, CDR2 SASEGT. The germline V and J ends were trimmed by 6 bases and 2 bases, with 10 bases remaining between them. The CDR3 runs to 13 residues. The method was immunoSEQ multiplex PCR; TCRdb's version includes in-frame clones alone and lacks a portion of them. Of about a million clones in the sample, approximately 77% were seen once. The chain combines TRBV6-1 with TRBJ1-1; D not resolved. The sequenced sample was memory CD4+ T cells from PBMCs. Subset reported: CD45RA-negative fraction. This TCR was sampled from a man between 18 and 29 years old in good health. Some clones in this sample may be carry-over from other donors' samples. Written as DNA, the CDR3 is TGTGCCAGCAGCGACAAACGTAACACTGAAGCTTTCTTT. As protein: CASSDKRNTEAFF.